This TCR beta chain was found in a study of CD8+ T cells in alopecia areata. Study-level findings and limits: Sequencing of scalp samples also includes resident alphabeta T cells from normal skin. Lesional scalp displayed greater clonality than normal scalp, most notably in alopecia totalis/universalis. Treatment with tofacitinib significantly lowered scalp clonality and reduced expanded CD8+ clones among the top 100.

The CDR3 has 14 residues. CDR1 and CDR2 from the germline V gene are SQVTM and ANQGSEA. After removal of 6 bases from V and 3 bases from J, the junction contained 8 bases not matched to a gene. Extracted RNA was reverse transcribed, and the resulting cDNA served as sequencing template. TCRdb's table, derived via immunoSEQ multiplex PCR, lists solely in-frame clones and lacks some. The sample has about 220,000 clones, more than 45% seen once. Comment on this clone: Its specificity is unknown.

Treatment: oral pan-JAK inhibitor, 5-10 mg twice daily. The clonotype originates from a human donor with alopecia areata. The chain carries TRBV29-1 and TRBJ2-3, with 8 bases aligning to TRBD1. Sequencing used CD4+ T cells sorted from blood, obtained at week 4, from a patient treated with tofacitinib. CDR3 in DNA: TGCAGCGTCGATCAGGGGGCTAGGACAGATACGCAGTATTTT. Translated: CSVDQGARTDTQYF.